This T cell receptor (beta chain) emerged from a study of blood T cell repertoires in COVID-19. Turning to the study itself: The cDNA or gDNA used as material had been derived from T cells, B-cell-depleted T cells, or PBMCs.

This clone was detected once. The CDR3 has 12 residues. Trimming removed 9 bases at V and 0 bases at J, with 8 bases between. Germline V gene sequence: CDR1 KGHSH, CDR2 LQKENI. Sequencing used immunoSEQ multiplex PCR; TCRdb keeps in-frame clones, though not all of them. Among more than 150,000 clones listed, 83% were seen once. The gene calls are TRBV18 and TRBJ1-1; D ambiguous. Source material: peripheral blood. The origin of this receptor is a woman aged 40 to 50 with acute or convalescent COVID-19. Written as DNA, the CDR3 is TGTGCCAGTAACGACATGAACACTGAAGCTTTCTTT. This encodes CASNDMNTEAFF. Looking up the rest from reference TRBV18 and TRBJ1-1 gives the full variable domain: NAGVMQNPRHLVRRRGQEARLRCSPMKGHSHVYWYRQLPEEGLKFMVYLQKENIIDESGMPKERFSAEFPKEGPSILRIQQVVRGDSAAYFCASNDMNTEAFFGQGTRLTVV.